This entry features one T cell receptor (beta chain) sequence. The data stem from a study of blood T cell dynamics during melanoma immunotherapy. Trimming left V 2 bases short and J 4 bases short, with 15 bases between. The CDR3 spans 16 residues. Per the germline V gene, CDR1 is MNHNY and CDR2 is SVGAGI (reference sequence). Measured with immunoSEQ multiplex PCR; TCRdb has only the in-frame clones, and not every one. The table lists some 15,000 clones, about 93% of them singletons, with around 0.99% in the top ten. Indicated time point: week 3, after first cycle of checkpoint inhibitor. This chain uses TRBV6-6 with TRBJ1-3, with D possibly TRBD1 on 6 matching bases. The sample was blood, taken from a patient treated with checkpoint blockade. This receptor was identified in a human donor with melanoma. The CDR3 sequence is CASSYGGRGGGNTIYF. The DNA for the CDR3 is TGTGCCAGCAGTTACGGGGGCAGGGGAGGCGGAAACACCATATATTTT.